This T cell receptor (beta chain) was observed in a study of blood T cell repertoires in COVID-19. Study overall: Collection of acute and convalescent COVID-19 samples took place in the United States, Italy and Spain. PBMCs, B-cell-depleted T cells, or T cells were the source of the cDNA or gDNA that made up the material.

As handled by the study authors: Reference gene primer amplification in the assay estimated nucleated cell counts. The assay was immunoSEQ multiplex PCR, and TCRdb's table has in-frame clones only and misses some. The V and J calls and clone size were taken over from that table, and D and trimming were inferred from the DNA. The repertoire holds some 90,000 clones, with more than 70% as singletons. The CDR3 is made up of 14 amino acids. V lost 8 bases, J lost 2 bases, and 8 bases stayed unmatched. Germline-derived CDR1 and CDR2 are LNHDA and SQIVND (reference sequence). The rearrangement joins TRBV19 to TRBJ2-7, with 8 positions matching TRBD1. The sample was peripheral blood. The sequence was obtained from a human donor in a cohort sampled during active COVID-19. The CDR3 DNA reads as TGTGCCAGTTCAACTCGGGACAGGCCCTACGAGCAGTACTTC. Its translation is CASSTRDRPYEQYF.